This T cell receptor (beta chain) was obtained from a study of T-cell reconstitution after alpha-beta-depleted transplantation in children. This CDR3 has 11 residues. CDR1 and CDR2 from the germline V gene are MNHEY and SVGAGI. Trimming left V 8 bases short and J 5 bases short, with 9 bases between. Unique molecular identifiers were used in preparing the TCRbeta library. Via MiXCR, TCRdb re-called the PCR reads, giving one row per CDR3 protein. The table includes 150,000 to 200,000 distinct CDR3 sequences, approximately 7% detected once. This clonotype was found many times. The genes are TRBV6-5 and TRBJ1-1; D call uncertain. Sample: PBMCs from the stem cell graft donor, taken from the stem cell graft. This clonotype was sampled from a human donor who donated a stem cell graft to a child with Wiskott-Aldrich syndrome. The CDR3 DNA sequence: TGTGCCAGCCGAGAGGCTACTGAAGCTTTCTTT. Its protein is CASREATEAFF.